The sequence of this T cell receptor (beta chain) was determined in a study of regulatory T cells in long-lasting Graves disease. Assembly of TCR beta libraries relied on iRepertoire HTBI primers together with Arm-PCR of CDR3 regions. TCRdb itself ran the multiplex PCR reads through MiXCR, one entry per CDR3 protein. The repertoire holds about half a million distinct CDR3 sequences, around 12% seen once, with roughly 9.3% in the top ten. Many counts were recorded for this clonotype. The germline V and J ends were trimmed by 2 bases and 7 bases, with 9 bases remaining between them. The CDR3 consists of 13 residues. Germline V gene lookup returns CDR1 SGHNT and CDR2 YENEEA. Described time point: newly diagnosed GD, antithyroid drugs for less than 3 months. The TCR library was made from RNA extracted from PBMCs. An endocrinology department in Xi'an, China, recruited the patients. Another study also made use of these data, one on T cells in Graves' hyperthyroidism and ophthalmopathy.

The receptor's source is a woman aged 25-40 years with Graves disease. The rearrangement uses TRBV11-3 and TRBJ2-1; TRBD2 is a possible D gene (6 bases). The specimen was peripheral blood mononuclear cells (PBMCs), collected at new diagnosis, from a patient treated with antithyroid drugs. The CDR3 nucleotides read TGTGCCAGCAGCTTATTAGCGGAAAATGAGCAGTTCTTC. It translates to CASSLLAENEQFF.